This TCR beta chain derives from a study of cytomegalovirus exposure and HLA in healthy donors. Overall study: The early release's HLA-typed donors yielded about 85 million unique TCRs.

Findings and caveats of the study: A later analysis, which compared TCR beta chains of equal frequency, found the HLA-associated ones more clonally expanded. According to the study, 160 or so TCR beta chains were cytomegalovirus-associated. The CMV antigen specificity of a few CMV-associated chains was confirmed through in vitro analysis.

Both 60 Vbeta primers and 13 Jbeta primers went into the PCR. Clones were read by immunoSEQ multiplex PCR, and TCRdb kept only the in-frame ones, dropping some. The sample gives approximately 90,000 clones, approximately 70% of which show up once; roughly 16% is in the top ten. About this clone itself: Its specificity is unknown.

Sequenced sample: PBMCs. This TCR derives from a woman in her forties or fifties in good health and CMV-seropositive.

The CDR3 bases are TGTGCCAGCAGTGGGACAGTTTCCTACGAGCAGTACTTC. Its translation is CASSGTVSYEQYF. The chain is built from TRBV7-2 and TRBJ2-7; TRBD1 agrees at 7 bases. Unmatched junction bases numbered 3, after V lost 6 bases and J lost 1 base. Germline assignment: CDR1 SGHTA and CDR2 FQGNSA. The length of the CDR3 is 13 residues.